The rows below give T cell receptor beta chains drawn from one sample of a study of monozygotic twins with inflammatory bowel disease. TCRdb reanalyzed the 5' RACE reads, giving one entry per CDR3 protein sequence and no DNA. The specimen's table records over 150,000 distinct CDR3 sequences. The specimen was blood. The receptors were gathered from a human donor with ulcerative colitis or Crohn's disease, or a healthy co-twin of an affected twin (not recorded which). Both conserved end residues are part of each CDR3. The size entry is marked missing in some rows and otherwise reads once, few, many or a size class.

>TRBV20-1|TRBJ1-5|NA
CSARTESGNQPQHF
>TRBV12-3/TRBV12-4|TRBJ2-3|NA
CASSFRLAGDTQYF
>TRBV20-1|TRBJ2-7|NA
CSGLEQTEPYEQYF
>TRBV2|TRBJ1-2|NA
CASSDTGIGYTF
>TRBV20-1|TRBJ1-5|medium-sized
CSAVQEGSQPQHF
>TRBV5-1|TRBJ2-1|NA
CASSLPTGGTNEQFF
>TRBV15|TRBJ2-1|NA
CATSRDWGYNEQFF
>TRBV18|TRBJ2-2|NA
CASSPRQGDAGELFF
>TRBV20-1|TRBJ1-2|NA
CSAIGLSYGYTF
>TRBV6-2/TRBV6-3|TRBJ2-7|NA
CASRPGTGIPYEQYF
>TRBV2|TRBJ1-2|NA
CASTEQGGGATF
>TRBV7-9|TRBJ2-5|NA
CASSPRLEQETQYF
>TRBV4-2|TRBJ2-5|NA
CASSQDKETQYF
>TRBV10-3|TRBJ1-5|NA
CAISETTSTGDQPQHF
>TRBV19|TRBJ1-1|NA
CASRETGRTEAFF
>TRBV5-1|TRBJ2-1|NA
CASSLRRTSSRDEQFF
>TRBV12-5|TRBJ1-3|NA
CASGLVLGSGNTIYF
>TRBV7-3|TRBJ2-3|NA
CASSLMPAGGDTQYF
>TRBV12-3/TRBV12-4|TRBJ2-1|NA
CASRDPWRGLYNEQFF
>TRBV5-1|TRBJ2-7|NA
CASTTDGRFESYEQYF
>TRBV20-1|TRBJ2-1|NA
CSAKRTDYNEQFF
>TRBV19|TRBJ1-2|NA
CAVRDGRQPNYGYTF
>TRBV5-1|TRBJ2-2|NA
CASSYDTQGGELFF
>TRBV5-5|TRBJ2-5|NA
CASSLPAVEETQYF
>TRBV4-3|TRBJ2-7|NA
CASSQGGNVYEQYF
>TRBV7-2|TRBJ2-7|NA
CASRGTSFHYEQYF
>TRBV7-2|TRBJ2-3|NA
CASSLSSGGSADTQYF
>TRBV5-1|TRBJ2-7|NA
CASSYRQGDYEQYF
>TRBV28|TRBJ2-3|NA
CASSVLAGGSSGTQYF
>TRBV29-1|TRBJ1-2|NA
CSVRIEGGYGYTF
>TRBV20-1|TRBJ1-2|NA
CSARDGQAPSQDGYTF
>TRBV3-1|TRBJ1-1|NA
CASSQAWTGGSNEAFF
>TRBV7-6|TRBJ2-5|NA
CASSLSPDGTQYF
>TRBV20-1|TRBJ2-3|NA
CSARGAIADLLFTDTQYF
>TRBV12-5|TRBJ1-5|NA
CASGLDRGDQPQHF
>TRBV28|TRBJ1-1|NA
CASSLPTGDTEAFF
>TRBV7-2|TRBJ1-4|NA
CASSPYPGDRGEKLFF
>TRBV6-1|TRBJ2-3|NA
CASRSADTQYF
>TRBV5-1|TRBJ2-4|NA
CASSFDPWDVENIQYF
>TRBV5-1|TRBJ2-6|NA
CASSLVASLSGANVLTF
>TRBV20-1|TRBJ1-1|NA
CSYVPGNTEAFF
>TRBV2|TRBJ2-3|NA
CASSEGRDTQYF
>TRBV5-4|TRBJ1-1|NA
CASSLDGGLNTEAFF
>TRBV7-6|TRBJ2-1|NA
CASSLEAGNAYNEQFF
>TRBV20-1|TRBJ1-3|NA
CSARFSGNTIYF
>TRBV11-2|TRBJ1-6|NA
CASSTRQGKGYSPLHF
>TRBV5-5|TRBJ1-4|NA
CASSRTGEKEKLFF
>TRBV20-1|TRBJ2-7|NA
CSARDPGISSYEQYF
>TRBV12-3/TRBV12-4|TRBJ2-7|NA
CSSNPHCREYKPYEQYF
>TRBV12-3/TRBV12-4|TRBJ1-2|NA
CASSDRVAYGYTF
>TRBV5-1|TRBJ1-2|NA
CASSRENYGYTF
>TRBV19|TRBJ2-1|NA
CASTMGQGSYNEQFF
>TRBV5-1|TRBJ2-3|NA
CASSYETGPTDTQYF
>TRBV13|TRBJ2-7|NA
CASTPFASGVSYEQYF
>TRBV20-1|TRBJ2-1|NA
CSARDIVASGSNEQFF
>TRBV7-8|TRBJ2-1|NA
CASSSLRDSDFTYNEQFF
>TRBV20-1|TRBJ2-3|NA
CSGGGARPDTQYF
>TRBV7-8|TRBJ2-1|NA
CASSLGRLAGYNEQFF
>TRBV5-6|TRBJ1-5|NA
CASARGASNQPQHF
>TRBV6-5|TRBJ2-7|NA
CASSRLDEQYF